The 24 T cell receptor beta chains reported below all come from one sample, sequenced in a study of T-cell reconstitution after alpha-beta-depleted transplantation in children (dated by TCRdb to 2016 to 2017). The label giving this sample's treatment or condition can be read as: allogeneic hematopoietic cell transplantation with graft depleted of TCRalphabeta T cells and CD19 B cells. The protocol used for the library was PCR. Sequencing used an Illumina HiSeq 2500. TCR library preparation used molecular barcoding, with unique molecular identifiers applied to normalize quantification of the TCRbeta repertoire. TCRdb trimmed the raw reads at Q25, called clones with MiXCR and kept productive beta chains. Each CDR3 protein appears once, grouped with its most common genes and DNA. The table for this sample lists approximately 980,000 distinct CDR3 sequences; around 30% of them were counted only once. Approximately 30% of the sample is taken by the ten largest.

This material consisted of PBMCs, mostly from graft donor cells, taken 360 days after TCRalphabeta/CD19-depleted stem cell transplant. The receptors stem from a boy in the first two years of life who had a stem cell transplant for SCID, so the T cells may come from the graft donor.

In this sample, this clonotype turned up a few times. This chain connects TRBV28 to TRBJ2-3; 7 nucleotides line up with TRBD1. The CDR3 contains 15 residues. Per germline, CDR1 MDHEN and CDR2 SYDVKM. With 4 bases clipped from V and 5 bases from J, the junction kept 9 bases outside the gene matches. DNA for the CDR3: TGTGCCAGCAGTTACTACAGGGGTGGGGGAGATACGCAGTATTTT. It specifies CASSYYRGGGDTQYF. Filled out from reference TRBV28 and TRBJ2-3, the complete variable domain reads DVKVTQSSRYLVKRTGEKVFLECVQDMDHENMFWYRQDPGLGLRLIYFSYDVKMKEKGDIPEGYSVSREKKERFSLILESASTNQTSMYLCASSYYRGGGDTQYFGPGTRLTVL.

V gene TRBV29-1 combines with J gene TRBJ1-1; D not certain. Germline lookup yields CDR1 SQVTM and CDR2 ANQGSEA. Between the trimmed V and J ends, which lost 4 bases and 5 bases, there was a span of 17 bases. CDR3 length: 14 amino acids. The CDR3 sequence is CSVGRGNEATEAFF. CDR3 sequence (DNA): TGCAGCGTTGGCCGTGGAAACGAAGCGACTGAAGCTTTCTTT.

The rearrangement uses TRBV5-1 and TRBJ2-1; TRBD1 aligns across 7 bases. There are 16 residues in the CDR3. J gave up 6 bases and V 0 bases, and 9 bases lay outside the gene matches. Germline V gene lookup returns CDR1 SGHRS and CDR2 YFSETQ. Here the CDR3 reads CASSLGDRVIGNEQFF. Here the CDR3 DNA reads TGCGCCAGCAGCTTGGGTGACAGGGTCATCGGCAATGAGCAGTTCTTC.

DNA for the CDR3: TGTGCCAGCAGTGAGCCCTCCGGAGCCTACGAGCAGTACTTC. This encodes CASSEPSGAYEQYF. The gene calls are TRBV2 and TRBJ2-7; unclear D gene. Per the germline V gene, CDR1 is SNHLY and CDR2 is FYNNEI. The ends were cut back, 3 bases at V and 2 bases at J, with 11 bases in the middle. This CDR3 has 14 residues.

The J gene is TRBJ2-1, the V gene TRBV20-1; no definite D call. The length of the CDR3 is 14 residues. Trimming left V 5 bases short and J 8 bases short, with 19 bases between. Germline values: CDR1 DFQATT, CDR2 SNEGSKA (reference sequence). The CDR3 here is CSAGKTPAPDEQFF. CDR3 coding DNA: TGCAGTGCTGGGAAGACACCCGCGCCCGATGAGCAGTTCTTC.

This clonotype was picked up one time. The genes are TRBV4-1 and TRBJ2-3; TRBD1 or TRBD2 may be the D gene (5 bases each). The CDR3 spans 16 residues. Germline V gene data show CDR1 as MGHRA and CDR2 as YSYEKL. V dropped 5 bases and J dropped 3 bases, with 18 bases sitting between them. The CDR3 nucleotides are TGCGCCAGCAGCTCCTTTTGGGGGACGCCTACAGATACGCAGTATTTT. Protein product: CASSSFWGTPTDTQYF.

This clonotype turned up a few times. The genes are TRBV6-1 and TRBJ2-1; 8 bases align to TRBD2. V was clipped by 10 bases and J by 5 bases; unmatched bases: 10. CDR3 size: 14 residues. Germline V gives CDR1 MNHNS, CDR2 SASEGT. The CDR3 is CATLLSGANNEQFF. The CDR3 DNA follows: TGTGCCACCCTACTTAGCGGGGCGAACAATGAGCAGTTCTTC.

This chain uses TRBV28 with TRBJ2-7; D may be TRBD2 (6 bases). The ends were cut back, 2 bases at V and 7 bases at J, with 15 bases in the middle. The V gene's germline CDR1 is MDHEN and CDR2 SYDVKM. The CDR3 has 14 amino acids. CDR3 loop: CASSLRPGEVEQYF. DNA for the CDR3: TGTGCCAGCAGTTTAAGGCCGGGGGAGGTAGAGCAGTACTTC. The full variable domain, completed using reference TRBV28 and TRBJ2-7, is DVKVTQSSRYLVKRTGEKVFLECVQDMDHENMFWYRQDPGLGLRLIYFSYDVKMKEKGDIPEGYSVSREKKERFSLILESASTNQTSMYLCASSLRPGEVEQYFGPGTRLTVT.

The chain combines TRBV7-6 with TRBJ2-3; D is ambiguous. Germline V gives CDR1 SGHVS, CDR2 FNYEAQ. The CDR3 consists of 12 residues. V lost 2 bases, J lost 6 bases, and 6 bases lay in between. The DNA for the CDR3 is TGTGCCAGCAGCTTAATGTCGGATACGCAGTATTTT. Residues: CASSLMSDTQYF.

The V call is TRBV20-1, the J call TRBJ2-5, with TRBD2 matching over 8 bases. Germline V gene lookup returns CDR1 DFQATT and CDR2 SNEGSKA (reference sequence). This CDR3 is 15 amino acids long. The V segment lost 7 bases and the J segment 1 base; nucleotides outside the gene matches: 11. The CDR3 sequence is CSVTTSGLFQETQYF. CDR3 sequence (DNA): TGCAGTGTCACAACTAGCGGACTTTTCCAAGAGACCCAGTACTTC.

This clonotype was seen only a few times. The CDR3 sequence is CSVGTGKSEGNQPQHF. The CDR3, as DNA: TGCAGCGTCGGAACAGGGAAATCCGAGGGCAATCAGCCCCAGCATTTT. The V and J genes are TRBV29-1 and TRBJ1-5; the D gene is possibly TRBD1 (6 bases). Germline V gives CDR1 SQVTM, CDR2 ANQGSEA. Trimming removed 6 bases at V and 2 bases at J, with 20 bases between. CDR3 length: 16 residues.

This CDR3 is CASSLSSGRFYNEQFF. CDR3 sequence (DNA): TGTGCCAGCAGCTTATCGTCGGGACGGTTCTACAATGAGCAGTTCTTC. The chain has TRBV11-1 and TRBJ2-1; the D gene could be TRBD1 or TRBD2 (5 bases each). Germline CDR1 reads SGHAT; CDR2 reads FQDESV (reference sequence). Trimming cost V 2 bases and J 3 bases, with 14 bases left between them. This CDR3 region has 16 residues.

The chain has TRBV6-1 and TRBJ2-5; a possible D gene is TRBD2 (5 bases). The V gene's germline CDR1 is MNHNS and CDR2 SASEGT. Trimming stripped 6 bases from V and 5 bases from J, with 19 bases between. CDR3 length equals 15 residues. The CDR3 spells CASRPDAVAWETQYF. As DNA, the CDR3 is TGTGCCAGCAGGCCCGACGCGGTAGCGTGGGAGACCCAGTACTTC.

V gene TRBV11-1 combines with J gene TRBJ1-2; D might be TRBD1 (6 bases). Germline assignment: CDR1 SGHAT and CDR2 FQDESV (reference sequence). Trimming took off 1 base at V and 5 bases at J, with 20 bases between the two ends. The CDR3 covers 17 residues. As DNA, the CDR3 is TGTGCCAGCAGCTTAGTGGGACCCGATCTGACAGGTTATGGCTACACCTTC. This codes for CASSLVGPDLTGYGYTF. Together with reference TRBV11-1 and TRBJ1-2, the CDR3 gives the full variable domain: EAEVAQSPRYKITEKSQAVAFWCDPISGHATLYWYRQILGQGPELLVQFQDESVVDDSQLPKDRFSAERLKGVDSTLKIQPAELGDSAMYLCASSLVGPDLTGYGYTFGSGTRLTVV.

This chain connects TRBV12-5 to TRBJ1-1, with a tentative D call TRBD1 (6 bases). The CDR3 runs to 14 residues. The V gene's germline CDR1 is LGHNT and CDR2 FRNRAP. The V and J ends lost 1 base and 10 bases respectively, with 16 bases between them. The CDR3 here is CASGLEQGRIGAFF. The CDR3 DNA reads as TGTGCTAGTGGTTTGGAACAGGGTAGGATTGGAGCTTTCTTT. Complete variable domain (other parts from reference TRBV12-5 and TRBJ1-1): DARVTQTPRHKVTEMGQEVTMRCQPILGHNTVFWYRQTMMQGLELLAYFRNRAPLDDSGMPKDRFSAEMPDATLATLKIQPSEPRDSAVYFCASGLEQGRIGAFFGQGTRLTVV.

This clonotype has at least ten counts. The chain is built from TRBV28 and TRBJ2-2, with D unclear. The CDR3 consists of 16 residues. Trimming removed 6 bases at V and 6 bases at J, with 20 bases between. Germline CDR1 reads MDHEN; CDR2 reads SYDVKM. The DNA for the CDR3 is TGTGCCAGCAGCCCAGTCTCGGTCGGCCGGGCCGGGGAGCTGTTTTTT. Protein: CASSPVSVGRAGELFF. Looking up the rest from reference TRBV28 and TRBJ2-2 gives the full variable domain: DVKVTQSSRYLVKRTGEKVFLECVQDMDHENMFWYRQDPGLGLRLIYFSYDVKMKEKGDIPEGYSVSREKKERFSLILESASTNQTSMYLCASSPVSVGRAGELFFGEGSRLTVL.

The chain links TRBV12-3 or TRBV12-4 to TRBJ2-4; TRBD2 matches at 8 bases. The J segment lost 6 bases and the V segment lost 3 bases, leaving 10 bases of the junction unmatched. This CDR3 is 16 amino acids long. The CDR3 loop is CASSFSAGGVTNIQYF. The CDR3 nucleotides are TGTGCCAGCAGTTTTTCCGCGGGGGGCGTTACAAACATTCAGTACTTC.

The J gene is TRBJ2-5, the V gene TRBV6-1; D is possibly TRBD1 (5 bases). V was shortened by 8 bases and J by 5 bases, with 18 bases between the two germline ends. The germline CDR1 and CDR2 sequences are MNHNS and SASEGT. This CDR3 spans 14 amino acids. This CDR3 reads CASGAGQVGETQYF. In nucleotides, the CDR3 is TGTGCCAGCGGGGCAGGGCAGGTCGGGGAGACCCAGTACTTC.

This clonotype turned up a few times. The rearrangement joins TRBV9 to TRBJ1-6, with D perhaps TRBD1 (6 bases). Per the germline V gene, CDR1 is SGDLS and CDR2 is YYNGEE. The CDR3 has 14 residues. V was shortened by 3 bases and J by 9 bases, with 13 bases between the two germline ends. The CDR3, as DNA: TGTGCCAGCAGCGATGGGGGGGCCGGTTCACCCCTCCACTTT. It is translated as CASSDGGAGSPLHF.

The DNA of the CDR3 is TGTGCCAGCTGTGGGGGGGAGGTGGAGACCCAGTACTTC. Protein product: CASCGGEVETQYF. The chain uses TRBV2 and TRBJ2-5; 7 nucleotides align to TRBD2. The CDR3 has 13 residues. Germline loops: CDR1 SNHLY, CDR2 FYNNEI. The junction had 8 bases not matched to a gene; V was cut back by 8 bases and J by 5 bases. Looking up the rest from reference TRBV2 and TRBJ2-5 gives the full variable domain: EPEVTQTPSHQVTQMGQEVILRCVPISNHLYFYWYRQILGQKVEFLVSFYNNEISEKSEIFDDQFSVERPDGSNFTLKIRSTKLEDSAMYFCASCGGEVETQYFGPGTRLLVL.

The rearrangement joins TRBV6-1 to TRBJ1-5; D is uncertain. V dropped 1 base and J dropped 6 bases, with 10 bases sitting between them. CDR3 size: 14 residues. Germline V CDR1 and CDR2: MNHNS, SASEGT. DNA for the CDR3: TGTGCCAGCAGTGAAGGGAGGGTGACTCAGCCCCAGCATTTT. Translation gives CASSEGRVTQPQHF.

This clonotype was counted between two and nine times. The V gene is TRBV7-2, the J gene TRBJ2-7; no clear D gene. The CDR3 has 14 residues. The germline V gene has CDR1 SGHTA and CDR2 FQGNSA. The V end lost 7 bases, the J end lost 5 bases, and 18 bases lay between the germline ends. CDR3 region: CASKPGESVDEQYF. In nucleotides, the CDR3 is TGTGCCAGCAAACCTGGGGAATCTGTGGACGAGCAGTACTTC. Combining the CDR3 with reference TRBV7-2 and TRBJ2-7 gives the whole variable domain GAGVSQSPSNKVTEKGKDVELRCDPISGHTALYWYRQSLGQGLEFLIYFQGNSAPDKSGLPSDRFSAERTGGSVSTLTIQRTQQEDSAVYLCASKPGESVDEQYFGPGTRLTVT.

This clonotype was seen a handful of times. The chain recombines TRBV7-9 with TRBJ2-7, with no clear D. Germline CDR1 is SEHNR and CDR2 is FQNEAQ (reference sequence). The length of the CDR3 is 15 residues. V dropped 7 bases and J dropped 0 bases, with 16 bases sitting between them. In nucleotides, the CDR3 is TGTGCCAGCACTGGATTTAAGGGAAGCTCCTACGAGCAGTACTTC. Encoded protein: CASTGFKGSSYEQYF. Combining the CDR3 with reference TRBV7-9 and TRBJ2-7 gives the whole variable domain DTGVSQNPRHKITKRGQNVTFRCDPISEHNRLYWYRQTLGQGPEFLTYFQNEAQLEKSRLLSDRFSAERPKGSFSTLEIQRTEQGDSAMYLCASTGFKGSSYEQYFGPGTRLTVT.

The chain is built from TRBV5-1 and TRBJ2-7; no reliable D call. CDR3 length equals 14 residues. From germline, CDR1 is SGHRS and CDR2 YFSETQ. The V end lost 3 bases, the J end lost 0 bases, and 10 bases lay between the germline ends. CDR3 sequence reads: CASSSSRSSYEQYF. Here the CDR3 DNA reads TGCGCCAGCAGCTCCAGCCGTTCCTCCTACGAGCAGTACTTC.